The rows below give T cell receptor beta chains drawn from one sample of a study of blood T cells in healthy people across ages. TCRdb passed the 5' RACE reads through MiXCR, listing each CDR3 protein once. This table has around 1.5 million distinct CDR3 sequences, almost 35% appearing once. Sequencing was done on a sample of blood. Receptors were obtained from a woman aged 25 to 45 in good health. Both conserved end residues are part of each CDR3. The D gene is left open where the match is weak. Size values are once, few and many counts, or a class for expanded clones, and some rows have none.

CDR3aa | CDR3nt | v_gene | abundance | len | d_gene | j_gene
CASGEGGGQPQHF | TGTGCCAGCGGCGAAGGGGGGGGTCAGCCCCAGCATTTT | TRBV2 | - | 13 | - | TRBJ1-5
CSALTPTSGAQETQYF | TGCAGTGCCCTGACCCCCACTAGCGGGGCCCAAGAGACCCAGTACTTC | TRBV20-1 | - | 16 | TRBD2 | TRBJ2-5
CSARDDHRDYNEQFF | TGCAGTGCTAGAGATGACCATAGGGACTACAATGAGCAGTTCTTC | TRBV20-1 | - | 15 | - | TRBJ2-1
CASSLMAPGGYNEQFF | TGTGCCAGCAGCTTAATGGCTCCTGGTGGTTACAATGAGCAGTTCTTC | TRBV7-2 | once | 16 | - | TRBJ2-1
CASRPAGTGGWQPQHF | TGTGCCAGCAGGCCAGCCGGGACAGGGGGCTGGCAGCCCCAGCATTTT | TRBV27 | few | 16 | TRBD1 | TRBJ1-5
CASTRAGLNEQFF | TGTGCCAGCACTAGAGCGGGATTGAATGAGCAGTTCTTC | TRBV12-3/TRBV12-4 | many | 13 | TRBD2 | TRBJ2-1
CATSTPSTDTQYF | TGTGCCACCAGCACCCCTAGCACAGATACGCAGTATTTT | TRBV15 | - | 13 | - | TRBJ2-3
CASSQDNGDEKLFF | TGCGCCAGCAGCCAAGATAATGGGGATGAAAAACTGTTTTTT | TRBV4-1 | few | 14 | - | TRBJ1-4
CASSSQNYEQYF | TGTGCCAGCAGCTCACAAAACTACGAGCAGTACTTC | TRBV7-9 | - | 12 | - | TRBJ2-7
CSARVQLAGDLSNEQFF | TGCAGTGCTAGAGTTCAACTAGCGGGAGATTTAAGCAATGAGCAGTTCTTC | TRBV20-1 | once | 17 | TRBD2 | TRBJ2-1
CASSPVEAGEQYF | TGTGCCAGCAGCCCGGTAGAAGCAGGCGAGCAGTACTTC | TRBV7-6 | few | 13 | - | TRBJ2-7
CASSRGDRAINYEQYF | TGCGCCAGCAGCAGGGGAGACAGGGCGATAAACTACGAGCAGTACTTC | TRBV5-1 | few | 16 | TRBD1 | TRBJ2-7
CASSPRKGLYGYTF | TGTGCCAGCAGTCCACGGAAGGGGCTATATGGCTACACCTTC | TRBV12-3/TRBV12-4 | - | 14 | - | TRBJ1-2
CASSPGTSPLSSYEQYF | TGCGCCAGCAGCCCCGGGACTAGCCCCCTATCCTCCTACGAGCAGTACTTC | TRBV4-1 | few | 17 | TRBD2 | TRBJ2-7
CTSRDIYNEQFF | TGTACCAGTAGGGACATCTACAATGAGCAGTTCTTC | TRBV6-1 | - | 12 | - | TRBJ2-1
CASSSPGQGSNEQFF | TGTGCCAGCAGTTCCCCGGGACAGGGAAGTAATGAGCAGTTCTTC | TRBV28 | - | 15 | TRBD1 | TRBJ2-1
CASSLSPGLYYEQYF | TGTGCCAGCAGCTTATCGCCCGGGCTATACTACGAGCAGTACTTC | TRBV7-2 | - | 15 | - | TRBJ2-7
CAGSLTEGNQPQHF | TGTGCCGGCAGCTTGACAGAGGGCAATCAGCCCCAGCATTTT | TRBV7-9 | - | 14 | - | TRBJ1-5
CASRPPGANTQYF | TGTGCCAGCAGACCCCCTGGCGCAAATACGCAGTATTTT | TRBV5-6 | few | 13 | - | TRBJ2-3
CASSDGLAGGYEQYF | TGTGCCAGCAGTGACGGACTAGCGGGAGGGTACGAGCAGTACTTC | TRBV6-1 | few | 15 | TRBD2 | TRBJ2-7
CSAGASGSPYEQYF | TGCAGTGCTGGAGCTAGCGGGAGCCCCTACGAGCAGTACTTC | TRBV20-1 | - | 14 | TRBD2 | TRBJ2-7
CASSFIAGQNTDTQYF | TGTGCCAGCAGCTTCATAGCGGGACAAAACACAGATACGCAGTATTTT | TRBV11-2 | - | 16 | TRBD2 | TRBJ2-3
CASSLGGTSMRGEAFF | TGTGCCAGCAGTTTAGGGGGGACCTCGATGAGGGGTGAAGCTTTCTTT | TRBV12-3/TRBV12-4 | - | 16 | - | TRBJ1-1
CASSSLDRDEQFF | TGTGCCAGCAGTTCCCTTGACCGCGATGAGCAGTTCTTC | TRBV28 | few | 13 | - | TRBJ2-1
CASSPPGHLNYGYTF | TGTGCCAGCAGTCCTCCGGGACACCTGAACTATGGCTACACCTTC | TRBV12-3/TRBV12-4 | few | 15 | - | TRBJ1-2
CASTQRGQEPSPLHF | TGTGCCAGCACCCAGAGAGGGCAGGAGCCTTCACCCCTCCACTTT | TRBV3-1 | - | 15 | - | TRBJ1-6
CASSQWKRGYNEQFF | TGCGCCAGCAGCCAATGGAAAAGGGGTTACAATGAGCAGTTCTTC | TRBV4-1 | - | 15 | - | TRBJ2-1
CASSRDNAWTEAFF | TGTGCCAGCAGTAGGGACAATGCATGGACTGAAGCTTTCTTT | TRBV2 | few | 14 | - | TRBJ1-1
CASSWTGLRNSPLHF | TGTGCCAGCAGCTGGACAGGGCTAAGGAATTCACCCCTCCACTTT | TRBV7-9 | few | 15 | TRBD1 | TRBJ1-6
CASCWDQETQYF | TGTGCCAGCTGTTGGGACCAAGAGACCCAGTACTTC | TRBV12-3/TRBV12-4 | many | 12 | - | TRBJ2-5
CSATVGNYEQYF | TGCAGTGCAACCGTGGGTAATTACGAGCAGTACTTC | TRBV20-1 | - | 12 | - | TRBJ2-7
CSAQGVGTGEQFF | TGCAGTGCTCAGGGAGTAGGTACGGGTGAGCAGTTCTTC | TRBV20-1 | few | 13 | - | TRBJ2-1
CASSQDPTQSSYEQYF | TGTGCCAGCAGCCAAGATCCCACTCAAAGCTCCTACGAGCAGTACTTC | TRBV4-2 | - | 16 | - | TRBJ2-7
CSARALAGGRPVVETQYF | TGCAGTGCTAGAGCACTAGCGGGGGGTCGTCCCGTGGTAGAGACCCAGTACTTC | TRBV20-1 | few | 18 | TRBD2 | TRBJ2-5
CASSETGQTPKQYF | TGTGCCAGCAGTGAAACAGGACAGACCCCTAAGCAGTACTTC | TRBV2 | - | 14 | - | TRBJ2-7
CASSFGGSLTGNEQFF | TGTGCCAGCAGCTTTGGCGGGAGCCTGACGGGCAATGAGCAGTTCTTC | TRBV7-9 | - | 16 | TRBD2 | TRBJ2-1
CAGSLLWEGTDTQYF | TGCGCCGGCAGCTTGTTGTGGGAGGGCACAGATACGCAGTATTTT | TRBV5-1 | - | 15 | - | TRBJ2-3
CAISEQALRAGFRTEAFF | TGTGCCATCAGTGAGCAGGCCCTGAGGGCAGGGTTTCGTACTGAAGCTTTCTTT | TRBV10-3 | - | 18 | - | TRBJ1-1
CAISPGSLDGYEQYF | TGTGCCATCAGTCCCGGGTCTTTGGACGGTTACGAGCAGTACTTC | TRBV10-3 | - | 15 | - | TRBJ2-7
CVSHIEGMHTEAFF | TGTGTCAGCCACATTGAGGGAATGCACACTGAAGCTTTCTTT | TRBV2 | - | 14 | - | TRBJ1-1
CASSSYSGGSEGYTF | TGTGCCAGCAGTTCCTATTCAGGGGGATCGGAAGGCTACACCTTC | TRBV12-3/TRBV12-4 | many | 15 | TRBD1 | TRBJ1-2
CASSDRASYEQYF | TGTGCCAGCAGTGACAGGGCCAGCTACGAGCAGTACTTC | TRBV27 | many | 13 | TRBD1 | TRBJ2-7
CASNAVLSSYEQYF | TGTGCCAGCAACGCTGTTCTTAGCTCCTACGAGCAGTACTTC | TRBV2 | few | 14 | - | TRBJ2-7
CASSPALGGSYEQYF | TGTGCCAGCAGTCCCGCCCTCGGGGGGTCCTACGAGCAGTACTTC | TRBV6-5 | - | 15 | TRBD2 | TRBJ2-7
CASSVDGTQGYGYTF | TGTGCCAGCAGCGTAGACGGCACGCAGGGCTATGGCTACACCTTC | TRBV9 | few | 15 | - | TRBJ1-2
CAISDSTGTNYGYTF | TGTGCCATCAGTGATTCGACAGGGACTAACTATGGCTACACCTTC | TRBV10-3 | once | 15 | TRBD1 | TRBJ1-2
CASSPLGAPSYEQYF | TGTGCCAGCAGTCCCCTGGGGGCCCCCTCCTACGAGCAGTACTTC | TRBV3-1 | - | 15 | - | TRBJ2-7
CASSQLQGLFGYTF | TGTGCCAGCAGCCAACTACAGGGTCTTTTCGGCTACACCTTC | TRBV4-2 | - | 14 | - | TRBJ1-2